Each of the 27 T cell receptor beta chains below was sequenced from the same sample in a study of response to subunit inactivated influenza vaccine. TCRdb passed the RT-PCR reads through MiXCR, listing each CDR3 protein once. Of roughly 700,000 distinct CDR3 sequences in the sample, approximately 14% were seen once. The sequenced sample was PBMCs from blood, obtained around 15 days before vaccination. Source of these receptors: a man aged 50-60 years who received an inactivated influenza vaccine.

This clonotype occurred many times. The rearrangement links TRBV25-1 to TRBJ1-2; TRBD1 is a possible D gene (5 bases). The CDR3 has 14 amino acids. V was cut by 5 bases and J by 6 bases, with 16 bases left in between. Per the germline V gene, CDR1 is MGHDK and CDR2 is SYGVNS. CDR3 protein: CASSQGLGLDGYTF. The CDR3 DNA sequence: TGTGCCAGCAGTCAAGGGTTGGGACTCGATGGCTACACCTTC.

This clonotype has just a few counts. The chain recombines TRBV29-1 with TRBJ2-7; 8 nucleotides line up with TRBD1. The V and J ends lost 4 bases and 6 bases, in that order; junction bases with no gene match: 11. This CDR3 comprises 14 residues. Germline CDR1 SQVTM, CDR2 ANQGSEA. The CDR3 DNA is TGCAGCGTTGTCAGGGGGCTGGGACGCCTCGAGCAGTACTTC. Protein product: CSVVRGLGRLEQYF.

This rearrangement joins TRBV28 to TRBJ2-5, with D perhaps given as TRBD1 or TRBD2 (5 bases each). CDR1 is MDHEN and CDR2 is SYDVKM in the germline V gene. This CDR3 contains 16 residues. V shed 3 bases and J shed 4 bases, with 18 bases lying between them. CDR3 nucleotides: TGTGCCAGCAGTTTGTTCGGGACGCCGGCGGGAGAGACCCAGTACTTC. Translated, it gives CASSLFGTPAGETQYF.

There are a few counts of this clonotype. The rearrangement joins TRBV4-2 to TRBJ1-2; D is unresolved. CDR1 is LGHNA, CDR2 YNFKEQ, per germline. There are 15 residues in the CDR3. Trimming took 1 base from V and 0 from J, leaving 9 bases between them. CDR3: CASSQVRQANYGYTF. The DNA of the CDR3 is TGTGCCAGCAGCCAAGTGCGGCAAGCTAACTATGGCTACACCTTC.

The chain combines TRBV5-1 with TRBJ1-5, with 8 bases identical to TRBD1. Unmatched junction bases numbered 3, after V lost 5 bases and J lost 2 bases. The CDR3 spans 14 residues. The germline V gene has CDR1 SGHRS and CDR2 YFSETQ. The CDR3 coding sequence is TGCGCCAGCAGATTGACAGGGGGCAATCAGCCCCAGCATTTT. The encoded protein is CASRLTGGNQPQHF.

The rearrangement uses TRBV7-9 and TRBJ1-1; D uncertain. This CDR3 contains 16 residues. Trimming took off 4 bases at V and 5 bases at J, with 20 bases between the two ends. Germline CDR1 is SEHNR and CDR2 is FQNEAQ (reference sequence). This CDR3 is CASSSPGAAGKTEAFF. The CDR3 DNA reads as TGTGCCAGCAGCTCTCCCGGTGCAGCTGGGAAAACTGAAGCTTTCTTT.

The chain carries TRBV6-2 or TRBV6-3 and TRBJ1-5; maybe TRBD1 (6 bases). This CDR3 has 16 residues. V was pared by 5 bases and J by 5 bases, with 19 bases between. The germline V gene encodes CDR1 MNHEY and CDR2 SVGEGT. The CDR3 reads CASSQQTGTFYQPQHF. The CDR3 DNA follows: TGTGCCAGCAGTCAACAGACAGGCACCTTTTATCAGCCCCAGCATTTT.

This sequence joins TRBV7-9 and TRBJ2-7; D is tentatively TRBD1 or TRBD2 (5 bases each). Germline V gene sequence: CDR1 SEHNR, CDR2 FQNEAQ (reference sequence). The CDR3 consists of 17 residues. V was trimmed by 5 bases and J by 0 bases, leaving 20 bases between them. Here the CDR3 DNA reads TGTGCCAGCAGCCCGGGACCGGGGAGTGGCGGCTCCTACGAGCAGTACTTC. Its translation: CASSPGPGSGGSYEQYF. The full variable domain, its missing parts supplied by reference TRBV7-9 and TRBJ2-7, is DTGVSQNPRHKITKRGQNVTFRCDPISEHNRLYWYRQTLGQGPEFLTYFQNEAQLEKSRLLSDRFSAERPKGSFSTLEIQRTEQGDSAMYLCASSPGPGSGGSYEQYFGPGTRLTVT.

V usage is TRBV20-1 and J usage is TRBJ2-1; D possibly matches TRBD1 or TRBD2 (6 bases each). V was pared by 3 bases and J by 8 bases, with 14 bases between. CDR3 length equals 13 residues. Germline CDR1 is DFQATT and CDR2 is SNEGSKA (reference sequence). The CDR3 DNA reads as TGCAGTGCTAGCTGGGGGGCATGGGATGAGCAGTTCTTC. Amino acids: CSASWGAWDEQFF.

This clonotype has only a few counts. V is TRBV7-2 and J is TRBJ2-7, with no clear D. With 0 bases removed from V and 6 bases from J, the gap between germline ends came to 15 bases. Germline CDR1 SGHTA, CDR2 FQGNSA. CDR3 length: 15 residues. The CDR3 sequence: CASSLAETSPSEQYF. CDR3 nucleotide sequence: TGTGCCAGCAGCTTAGCGGAAACTTCCCCCAGCGAGCAGTACTTC.

This clonotype was counted a few times. The J gene is TRBJ2-7, the V gene TRBV7-2; 10 nucleotides agree with TRBD1. The CDR3 covers 15 residues. Unmatched junction bases numbered 4, after V lost 3 bases and J lost 2 bases. Germline values: CDR1 SGHTA, CDR2 FQGNSA. The CDR3 here is CASSLGTGVAYEQYF. CDR3 DNA: TGTGCCAGCAGCTTGGGGACAGGGGTCGCCTACGAGCAGTACTTC.

In this sample, this clonotype turned up a few times. This chain links TRBV7-9 with TRBJ2-7; TRBD1 matches at 8 bases. The ends lost 1 base at V and 7 bases at J; junction bases unmatched: 9. The CDR3 contains 15 residues. CDR1 SEHNR and CDR2 FQNEAQ come from the germline V gene (reference sequence). CDR3 residues: CASSLGGTGLREQYF. CDR3 coding DNA: TGTGCCAGCAGCTTAGGCGGGACAGGTCTTCGGGAGCAGTACTTC.

This rearrangement joins TRBV12-3 or TRBV12-4 to TRBJ2-7; TRBD1 aligns across 9 bases. The ends lost 6 bases at V and 3 bases at J; junction bases unmatched: 9. This CDR3 region has 15 residues. As DNA, the CDR3 is TGTGCCAGCAGAGCGACAGGGGGTACCGGCTACGAGCAGTACTTC. This gives the protein CASRATGGTGYEQYF.

DNA for the CDR3: TGTGCCAGCAGTGAACAAGGGGGGGGTCCGGAGCCCCAGCATTTT. Its translation is CASSEQGGGPEPQHF. The chain combines TRBV6-1 with TRBJ1-5, with a weak D call TRBD1 (6 bases). Germline V lookup: CDR1 MNHNS, CDR2 SASEGT. Trimming stripped 2 bases from V and 8 bases from J, with 16 bases between. CDR3 length: 15 amino acids.

The V call is TRBV4-3, the J call TRBJ2-1, with D tentatively TRBD1 (6 bases). This CDR3 region has 15 residues. With 4 bases removed from V and 5 bases from J, the gap between germline ends came to 15 bases. Germline CDR1 is LGHNA and CDR2 is YSLEER. CDR3 coding DNA: TGCGCCAGCAGCCTACAGGGTGTCGTCGACAATGAGCAGTTCTTC. Translation gives CASSLQGVVDNEQFF.

The chain recombines TRBV11-2 with TRBJ2-4; 9 positions agree with TRBD1. The length of the CDR3 is 16 residues. V was clipped by 6 bases and J by 3 bases; unmatched bases: 9. Germline CDR1 and CDR2: SGHAT and FQNNGV. The CDR3 DNA reads TGTGCCAGCAGGCCCACAGGGGGCAAGGGCAAAAACATTCAGTACTTC. As protein: CASRPTGGKGKNIQYF.

This clonotype has only a few counts. The chain carries TRBV11-2 and TRBJ2-1; 7 bases agree with TRBD1. V gave up 8 bases and J gave up 4 bases; unmatched junction bases: 11. CDR3 length equals 15 residues. CDR1 and CDR2 from the germline V gene are SGHAT and FQNNGV. CDR3 bases: TGTGCCAGCCGCTCAACAGGGGACATGTACAATGAGCAGTTCTTC. The encoded protein is CASRSTGDMYNEQFF.

The chain employs TRBV7-9 and TRBJ1-3; D gene uncertain. V was cut by 5 bases and J by 1 base, with 12 bases left in between. This CDR3 region has 15 residues. Germline assignment: CDR1 SEHNR and CDR2 FQNEAQ (reference sequence). The CDR3 here is CASSPSGLSGNTIYF. DNA of the CDR3: TGTGCCAGCAGCCCTAGCGGGCTTTCTGGAAACACCATATATTTT.

This clonotype was found many times. This chain connects TRBV4-1 to TRBJ2-7, with TRBD2 matching 7 bases. After removal of 2 bases from V and 2 bases from J, the junction contained 3 bases not matched to a gene. CDR3 length: 14 residues. Per germline, CDR1 MGHRA and CDR2 YSYEKL. The CDR3 region is CASSQRGEPYEQYF. Written as DNA, the CDR3 is TGCGCCAGCAGCCAACGGGGGGAGCCCTACGAGCAGTACTTC.

In its sample, this clonotype was seen a few times. The chain joins TRBV7-9 to TRBJ2-3; D ambiguous. CDR1 is SEHNR and CDR2 is FQNEAQ in the germline V gene (reference sequence). The CDR3 runs to 16 residues. V lost 2 bases and J lost 2, with 14 bases in between. The CDR3 nucleotides read TGTGCCAGCAGCTTACGGCGCACCTCCGACACAGATACGCAGTATTTT. Translation: CASSLRRTSDTDTQYF.

This clonotype was picked up a small number of times. This chain joins TRBV10-2 and TRBJ2-5, with D perhaps matching TRBD1 (8 bases). CDR3 length: 17 amino acids. Trimming took 6 bases from V and 4 from J, leaving 24 bases between them. Germline values: CDR1 WSHSY, CDR2 SAAADI. The CDR3 sequence is CASSRRTGRVRLETQYF. CDR3 sequence (DNA): TGCGCCAGCAGCCGCCGGACAGGGAGGGTTCGGTTAGAGACCCAGTACTTC.

This clonotype appeared a few times. This rearrangement joins TRBV3-1 to TRBJ2-3; TRBD1 might be the D (5 bases). The CDR3 spans 15 residues. The germline V gene encodes CDR1 LGHDT and CDR2 YNNKEL (reference sequence). The V end lost 4 bases, the J end lost 5 bases, and 16 bases lay between the germline ends. The CDR3 loop is CASSPQTARGDTQYF. The CDR3 DNA is TGTGCCAGCAGCCCCCAGACAGCTCGTGGAGATACGCAGTATTTT.

V gene TRBV5-1 combines with J gene TRBJ1-5; 7 bases fit TRBD1. The CDR3 is 16 amino acids. J was trimmed by 5 bases and V by 4 bases; bases with no gene match: 12. Germline-derived CDR1 and CDR2 are SGHRS and YFSETQ. The CDR3 coding sequence is TGCGCCAGCAGCCGCAGGGTGGGACAGAGGTATCAGCCCCAGCATTTT. Protein: CASSRRVGQRYQPQHF.

This clonotype was observed a few times. The chain employs TRBV25-1 and TRBJ2-7, with TRBD1 matching over 8 bases. The V gene's germline CDR1 is MGHDK and CDR2 SYGVNS. This CDR3 is 13 amino acids long. V shed 7 bases and J 0 bases; nucleotides not matched to a gene: 2. The CDR3: CASTDRASYEQYF. Written as DNA, the CDR3 is TGTGCCAGCACGGACAGGGCCTCCTACGAGCAGTACTTC.

This sequence joins TRBV6-2 or TRBV6-3 and TRBJ2-5, with D possibly TRBD1 on 6 matching bases. Trimming shortened V by 7 bases and J by 2 bases, and 20 bases separated the two germline ends. The CDR3 contains 16 residues. CDR1 and CDR2 from the germline V gene are MNHEY and SVGEGT. Written as DNA, the CDR3 is TGTGCCAGCAACCAAGGTTTAGGACAGAGACAAGAGACCCAGTACTTC. Translation: CASNQGLGQRQETQYF.

V gene TRBV5-6 combines with J gene TRBJ2-3, with D possibly matching TRBD1 (5 bases). The V gene lost 1 base and the J gene lost 2 bases, with 14 bases spanning the gap. The CDR3 loop spans 16 amino acids. From germline, CDR1 is SGHDT and CDR2 YYEEEE. CDR3 amino acids: CASSLIRGQPTDTQYF. The CDR3, as DNA: TGTGCCAGCAGCTTGATTAGGGGCCAGCCCACAGATACGCAGTATTTT.

In this sample, this clonotype turned up many times. The chain's CDR3 is CASSYSRGRAYSYNEQFF. The CDR3 DNA reads as TGTGCCAGCAGTTACTCGCGGGGGCGGGCCTACTCCTACAATGAGCAGTTCTTC. The chain carries TRBV6-2 or TRBV6-3 and TRBJ2-1; a possible D gene is TRBD2 (7 bases). The CDR3 consists of 18 residues. Germline-derived CDR1 and CDR2 are MNHEY and SVGEGT. V dropped 0 bases and J dropped 0 bases, with 15 bases sitting between them.